This TCR beta chain was sequenced during a study of glioma-infiltrating T cells. The CDR3 consists of 13 residues. CDR1 is DFQATT and CDR2 is SNEGSKA in the germline V gene (reference sequence). Trimming stripped 6 bases from V and 11 bases from J, with 20 bases between. A remark on this clonotype: Its antigen is as yet unknown.

Findings and caveats of the study: Tissue and blood shared very few CDR3 sequences.

Using RNA template, CDR3s of TCR alpha and beta were amplified with iRepertoire arm-PCR. TCRdb re-called the multiplex PCR reads through MiXCR, storing one row per CDR3 protein. The data show some 5,800 distinct CDR3 sequences, 28% seen once. The genes are TRBV20-1 and TRBJ2-1; either TRBD1 or TRBD2 may supply D (5 bases each). The source of this sequence is a human donor with low-grade glioma or glioblastoma, undergoing nonglioma brain surgery, or in good health (not recorded which). Material for sequencing was glioma tissue, nonneoplastic brain tissue, or PBMCs (not recorded which). CDR3 protein: CSAKRGWEKKQFF. As DNA, the CDR3 is TGCAGTGCCAAGAGGGGCTGGGAGAAGAAGCAGTTCTTC.